Shown below are 15 T cell receptor beta chains from a single sample sequenced in a study of blood T cell repertoires in COVID-19 (dated by TCRdb to about 2020). Libraries came from the immunoSEQ multiplex PCR assay. Here the immuneACCESS table is served through TCRdb, limited to in-frame sequences with V and J called. Missing clones are a known gap in these copies; in checked studies unresolved V genes cover under half, and the rest lacks a known reason. This sample has 370,000 or so clones in its table, and over 75% of those were observed once. Jointly, the top ten make up 1.3% of the sample. The sequencing sample was made of PBMCs or T cells enriched from blood (not recorded which). The origin of the receptors is a man aged 25 to 40 who had recovered from COVID-19.

The rearrangement joins TRBV19 to TRBJ2-1; TRBD2 matches at 7 bases. With 4 bases clipped from V and 3 bases from J, the junction kept 3 bases outside the gene matches. Germline V gives CDR1 LNHDA, CDR2 SQIVND (reference sequence). The CDR3 is made up of 14 amino acids. In DNA, the CDR3 is TGTGCCAGTAGTAGGGGGGGGGACTACAATGAGCAGTTCTTC. The encoded protein is CASSRGGDYNEQFF.

This clone was observed a handful of times. This chain joins TRBV3-1 (or the pseudogene TRBV3-2) and TRBJ2-5; possible D gene TRBD2, 5 bases. This CDR3 region has 15 residues. The germline V gene encodes CDR1 LGHDT and CDR2 YNNKEL (reference sequence). The germline V and J ends were trimmed by 0 bases and 4 bases, with 12 bases remaining between them. Written as DNA, the CDR3 is TGTGCCAGCAGCCAAGAGGAGGAGGCAAGAGAGACCCAGTACTTC. Its translation: CASSQEEEARETQYF.

J is TRBJ2-1 and V is TRBV4-3; TRBD2 matches at 12 bases. Unmatched junction bases numbered 9, after V lost 0 bases and J lost 9 bases. Germline V gene sequence: CDR1 LGHNA, CDR2 YSLEER. CDR3 length: 17 residues. In DNA form, the CDR3 reads TGCGCCAGCAGCCAAGAGGATCTAGCGGGGGGGTGGGGTGAGCAGTTCTTC. Translated, it gives CASSQEDLAGGWGEQFF.

The chain employs TRBV5-1 and TRBJ1-4; TRBD1 aligns across 10 bases. Trimming at V came to 0 bases and at J to 6 bases, leaving 2 bases not matched to a gene. The germline CDR1 and CDR2 sequences are SGHRS and YFSETQ. CDR3 length equals 15 residues. The CDR3 is CASSLGQGADEKLFF. CDR3 DNA: TGCGCCAGCAGCTTGGGACAGGGGGCCGATGAAAAACTGTTTTTT.

CDR3 DNA sequence: TGTGCCAGCAGCTTGGCAGGGGGCTATGGCTACACCTTC. This translates into CASSLAGGYGYTF. The rearrangement links TRBV5-8 to TRBJ1-2; 7 nucleotides line up with TRBD1. After removal of 0 bases from V and 4 bases from J, the junction contained 0 bases not matched to a gene. Germline V lookup: CDR1 SGHTS, CDR2 YDEGEE. The length of the CDR3 is 13 residues.

The CDR3 loop is CAISSTGGGETQYF. CDR3 nucleotides: TGTGCCATCAGTAGCACAGGGGGCGGAGAGACCCAGTACTTC. This chain uses TRBV10-3 with TRBJ2-5, with 9 bases matching TRBD1. V was pared by 5 bases and J by 4 bases, with 5 bases of the junction left unmatched. Germline CDR1 and CDR2: ENHRY and SYGVKD. This CDR3 contains 14 residues.

The gene calls are TRBV10-1 and TRBJ2-2; 8 bases agree with TRBD1. Unmatched junction bases numbered 10, after V lost 6 bases and J lost 4 bases. Germline CDR1 WNHNN, CDR2 SYGVQD (reference sequence). This CDR3 has 16 amino acids. For the CDR3, the DNA is TGCGCCAGCAGCGCAGGGGGCGCGGTGGGCACCGGGGAGCTGTTTTTT. Amino acids: CASSAGGAVGTGELFF.

The chain has TRBV30 and TRBJ2-7; TRBD2 is a possible D gene (6 bases). The V end was cut by 0 bases, the J end by 6 bases, with 9 bases between. This CDR3 is 12 amino acids long. The germline CDR1 and CDR2 sequences are GTSNPN and SVGIG (reference sequence). CDR3 nucleotides: TGTGCCTGGAGTGTACTCGGGGGCGAGCAGTACTTC. Translating it yields CAWSVLGGEQYF.

The chain couples TRBV2 to TRBJ1-5; possible D gene TRBD1, 5 bases. Germline lookup yields CDR1 SNHLY and CDR2 FYNNEI. Trimming left V 2 bases short and J 5 bases short, with 7 bases between. The CDR3 length is 13 residues. The CDR3 protein is CASSESRDQPQHF. In nucleotides, the CDR3 is TGTGCCAGCAGTGAAAGCAGGGATCAGCCCCAGCATTTT.

V and J are TRBV6-5 and TRBJ1-4; TRBD1 is a possible D gene (5 bases). The length of the CDR3 is 14 residues. Trimming took off 7 bases at V and 3 bases at J, with 12 bases between the two ends. Looked up from germline, CDR1 is MNHEY and CDR2 is SVGAGI. CDR3 in amino acids: CASKIAGSNEKLFF. The DNA for the CDR3 is TGTGCCAGCAAGATCGCAGGGTCTAATGAAAAACTGTTTTTT.

The chain links TRBV2 to TRBJ1-2, with 9 bases fitting TRBD1. The CDR3 is 14 amino acids. V dropped 6 bases and J dropped 8; count of bases not matched to a gene: 10. Germline CDR1 reads SNHLY; CDR2 reads FYNNEI. CDR3 protein: CASRMDRGLRGYTF. The CDR3 DNA reads as TGTGCCAGCAGGATGGACAGGGGACTACGCGGCTACACCTTC.

This chain joins TRBV7-2 and TRBJ2-2; D is unresolved. CDR1 SGHTA and CDR2 FQGNSA come from the germline V gene. CDR3 length: 15 amino acids. Trimming cost V 1 base and J 6 bases, with 12 bases left between them. For the CDR3, the DNA is TGTGCCAGCAGCTTAGGCGGATCAAGTGCCGGGGAGCTGTTTTTT. Translating it yields CASSLGGSSAGELFF.

This sequence joins TRBV27 and TRBJ1-5; 7 bases agree with TRBD1. The CDR3 has 14 amino acids. Germline CDR1 MNHEY, CDR2 SMNVEV (reference sequence). V dropped 6 bases and J dropped 5; count of bases not matched to a gene: 7. CDR3 DNA sequence: TGTGCCAGCAGGAGACAGGGAGTTGATCAGCCCCAGCATTTT. It translates to CASRRQGVDQPQHF.

The chain is built from TRBV20-1 and TRBJ2-3; no reliable D call. The ends were cut back, 3 bases at V and 4 bases at J, with 8 bases in the middle. Germline CDR1 reads DFQATT; CDR2 reads SNEGSKA (reference sequence). The length of the CDR3 is 12 residues. Here the CDR3 reads CSASNEADTQYF. Here the CDR3 DNA reads TGCAGTGCTAGTAACGAGGCAGATACGCAGTATTTT.

The chain employs TRBV19 and TRBJ2-3; D unresolved. Trimming pared 5 bases from V and 5 bases from J, leaving 11 bases between. Germline V gene data show CDR1 as LNHDA and CDR2 as SQIVND (reference sequence). The CDR3 runs to 13 residues. The CDR3 DNA follows: TGTGCCAGTAGTGCCAGTGTCGTAGATACGCAGTATTTT. It yields the protein CASSASVVDTQYF.